This T cell receptor beta chain is drawn from a study of spatial heterogeneity in lung cancer (dated by TCRdb to between 2019 and 2020). About the study as a whole: Beta-chain transcripts were consistently detected in greater numbers than alpha-chain transcripts, which likely reflected higher beta-chain transcript abundance. In the raw uncorrected reads, each unique combination of TCR and UMI appeared more than ten times on average. In non-small cell lung cancer, the study quantitatively compared TCR alpha and beta repertoires across several tumor regions, matched nontumor lung, and blood. TCR repertoire features were related to nonsynonymous mutation counts determined by whole-exome sequencing of tumor tissue. At surgery, both alpha and beta chains were TCR-sequenced in 200 to 250 tumor regions, fewer than 80 matched nontumor lung samples and some 60 PBMC samples. Paper-wide results and their limitations: Additional single-cell paired TCR alpha and beta sequencing was considered necessary to confirm, at a functional level, the hypothesis that regional TCRs recognize regional mutations. Ubiquitous expanded tumor TCRs were found in blood more often at tumor resection than at routine follow-up.

At the junction V is shortened by 2 bases and J by 5 bases, with 9 bases in between. CDR1 and CDR2 are drawn from the germline V gene: MNHEY, SVGEGT. The CDR3 sequence holds 13 residues, the cysteine and phenylalanine included. Only CDR3 DNA remains: 39 bases, in frame from the first base. The library relied on 5' RACE. The sequencer listed for this sample is NextSeq 500. In the TCR library protocol, a unique molecular identifier was attached to each TCR cDNA molecule so that PCR and sequencing errors could be corrected. On the authors' methods: TCR identification, UMI-based error correction and CDR3 extraction were performed with Decombinator tools. Expanded TCRs were defined as those above a frequency of 2 per 1,000, corresponding to the top 1% of the tumor frequency distribution. Renyi diversity was calculated using the R vegan package after each repertoire was subsampled 100 times to 5,000 TCRs. To build CDR3 similarity networks, amino acid triplet string-kernel similarity was used, and CDR3s were connected when their pairwise similarity was above 0.82. TCRdb redid the processing of the public reads, applying fastp at Q25 and MiXCR, and retained in-frame beta chains. Each CDR3 protein gets just one entry, which takes the most common genes and DNA from the rows behind it. The authors' filters were not applied to this entry. Within this sample are roughly 10,000 distinct CDR3 sequences, with approximately 24% of them counted one time only. The top ten clonotypes cover about 33% of the sample.

This clonotype was counted between two and nine times. What antigen it recognizes has not been identified. Qualities for individual bases were not recorded, and no much larger clone is one base off. This sample's time point label indicates: sample taken at primary tumor resection. Without any cell sorting, TCR sequencing was performed on whole RNA extracted either from tumor and nontumor lung tissue or from cryopreserved PBMC samples. Samples were obtained from 65 to 90 patients with early-stage, untreated non-small cell lung cancer from the lung TRACERx cohort. Patients were selected for TCR sequencing only if sufficient RNA was available from at least two tumor regions.

The clonotype originates from a female donor with early-stage non-small cell lung cancer. The sequences come from PBMCs, collected at surgery. The sequence links TRBV6-2 or TRBV6-3 to TRBJ1-1; too little of a D gene remains to name it. The CDR3 is CASSYTEGTEAFF. The DNA reads TGTGCCAGCAGTTACACCGAAGGTACTGAAGCTTTCTTT.